The clone carrying this TCR beta chain was seen only a few times. Its cognate antigen is unknown. The germline V gene has CDR1 MNHEY and CDR2 SVGEGT. Trimming left V 0 bases short and J 5 bases short, with 13 bases between. This CDR3 contains 15 residues. Unique-molecular-identifier-tagged TCR beta cDNA libraries were used. Input of roughly 0.85 to 11 million T cells yielded around 460,000 cDNA molecules. TCRdb called the PCR reads again in MiXCR, with one record for every CDR3 protein. The data hold roughly 430,000 distinct CDR3 sequences, with approximately 42% observed a single time. This specimen comes from a study of post-analysis software for immune sequencing data. As for the study in general: Included courses were relapsing-remitting and secondary progressive multiple sclerosis; progressive-relapsing multiple sclerosis was also included.

Findings of the study overall: Samples made in the same batch grouped tightly together by F measure. Five or six TRBV segments were more frequent in patients than controls; TRBV5-6, TRBV5-1 and TRBV20-1 belonged to this group. Normalized Chao1 diversity was significantly lower in multiple sclerosis patients than in controls.

V usage is TRBV6-2 or TRBV6-3 and J usage is TRBJ1-1; D may be TRBD1 (5 bases). This clonotype originated in a girl aged 2-10 years with multiple sclerosis. The source material was blood. CDR3 residues: CASSYSQGWETEAFF. In DNA, the CDR3 is TGTGCCAGCAGTTACTCGCAGGGTTGGGAGACTGAAGCTTTCTTT.